One and the same sample provided the 18 T cell receptor beta chains below, sequenced in a study of regulatory dendritic cells for organ transplantation. Clones were read by immunoSEQ multiplex PCR, and TCRdb kept only the in-frame ones, dropping some. The table records tens of thousands of clones, about 79% of them present only once. Source material: memory CD4+ T cells from blood. Specified subset: CD45RO+ memory T cells. The receptors were sampled from a human donor in good health.

This rearrangement joins TRBV19 to TRBJ1-1, with D hard to call. The ends were cut back, 0 bases at V and 1 base at J, with 3 bases in the middle. The CDR3 spans 13 residues. Germline CDR1 reads LNHDA; CDR2 reads SQIVND (reference sequence). The CDR3 region has the DNA TGTGCCAGTAGTATAGATCGGAACACTGAAGCTTTCTTT. Amino acid sequence: CASSIDRNTEAFF.

The rearrangement joins TRBV14 to TRBJ2-1; 9 nucleotides match TRBD2. Germline V CDR1 and CDR2: SGHDN, FVKESK. The V gene end was trimmed by 4 bases and the J gene end by 3 bases; junction bases not matched to a gene: 10. CDR3 length: 17 amino acids. Here the CDR3 reads CASSRTLRAGGYNEQFF. The DNA for the CDR3 is TGTGCCAGCAGCCGAACCCTCCGAGCGGGGGGCTACAATGAGCAGTTCTTC.

The chain combines TRBV6-5 with TRBJ2-1; D perhaps matches TRBD2 (5 bases). CDR3 length: 15 amino acids. The V gene's germline CDR1 is MNHEY and CDR2 SVGAGI. With 2 bases removed from V and 9 bases from J, the gap between germline ends came to 17 bases. Here the CDR3 reads CASSYKPRGSGEQFF. The CDR3 coding sequence is TGTGCCAGCAGTTACAAACCCAGAGGGTCGGGTGAGCAGTTCTTC.

This clone was counted a few times. V and J are TRBV5-1 and TRBJ2-7; TRBD1 matches at 11 bases. The germline V gene has CDR1 SGHRS and CDR2 YFSETQ. J was trimmed by 1 base and V by 4 bases; bases with no gene match: 7. The CDR3 has 16 amino acids. CDR3 region: CASSLTGQGASYEQYF. CDR3 nucleotide sequence: TGCGCCAGCAGCCTGACCGGACAGGGGGCTTCCTACGAGCAGTACTTC.

The gene calls are TRBV4-1 and TRBJ2-1, with 7 bases fitting TRBD1. This CDR3 spans 16 amino acids. Germline V gene data show CDR1 as MGHRA and CDR2 as YSYEKL. J was trimmed by 5 bases and V by 3 bases; bases with no gene match: 10. CDR3 in DNA: TGCGCCAGCAGCCAGACCCGACAGGGCGGCGACAATGAGCAGTTCTTC. Its protein is CASSQTRQGGDNEQFF.

This clone was observed a few times. The J gene is TRBJ1-2, the V gene TRBV5-4; D perhaps matches TRBD1 (6 bases). Germline values: CDR1 SGHNT, CDR2 YYREEE (reference sequence). This CDR3 comprises 15 residues. Trimming stripped 3 bases from V and 4 bases from J, with 16 bases between. In DNA, the CDR3 is TGTGCCAGCAGCTCTTACCAGGACAGTTTCTATGGCTACACCTTC. Translating gives CASSSYQDSFYGYTF. The complete variable domain, with remaining parts taken from reference TRBV5-4 and TRBJ1-2, reads ETGVTQSPTHLIKTRGQQVTLRCSSQSGHNTVSWYQQALGQGPQFIFQYYREEENGRGNFPPRFSGLQFPNYSSELNVNALELDDSALYLCASSSYQDSFYGYTFGSGTRLTVV.

J is TRBJ2-5 and V is TRBV5-4, with 10 nucleotides matching TRBD2. Germline V lookup: CDR1 SGHNT, CDR2 YYREEE (reference sequence). V lost 0 bases and J lost 4; bases outside the gene matches: 6. The CDR3 spans 16 residues. CDR3: CASSLASGGGRETQYF. The CDR3, as DNA: TGTGCCAGCAGCTTGGCGAGCGGGGGGGGAAGAGAGACCCAGTACTTC.

Only one count was recorded for this clone. The rearrangement joins TRBV5-1 to TRBJ2-2, with 12 bases that match TRBD1. The germline V gene encodes CDR1 SGHRS and CDR2 YFSETQ. J lost 7 bases, V lost 4 bases, and 8 bases had no gene match. The CDR3 covers 16 residues. The DNA of the CDR3 is TGCGCCAGCAGCCCTACCGGGACAGGGGGCATCGGGGAGCTGTTTTTT. Translation gives CASSPTGTGGIGELFF. The whole variable domain, remainder taken from reference TRBV5-1 and TRBJ2-2, is KAGVTQTPRYLIKTRGQQVTLSCSPISGHRSVSWYQQTPGQGLQFLFEYFSETQRNKGNFPGRFSGRQFSNSRSEMNVSTLELGDSALYLCASSPTGTGGIGELFFGEGSRLTVL.

This chain joins TRBV29-1 and TRBJ2-3; 11 bases align to TRBD1. This CDR3 is 15 amino acids long. Looked up from germline, CDR1 is SQVTM and CDR2 is ANQGSEA. The junction had 4 bases not matched to a gene; V was cut back by 5 bases and J by 0 bases. The CDR3 sequence: CSVSGTGGSTDTQYF. In nucleotides, the CDR3 is TGCAGCGTTTCCGGGACAGGGGGGAGCACAGATACGCAGTATTTT.

This CDR3 reads CASSSRGSPNYGYTF. In DNA form, the CDR3 reads TGTGCCAGCAGTTCCCGGGGAAGCCCTAACTATGGCTACACCTTC. This chain joins TRBV6-6 and TRBJ1-2; no reliable D call. This CDR3 has 15 amino acids. The germline CDR1 and CDR2 sequences are MNHNY and SVGAGI (reference sequence). V lost 4 bases and J 0 bases, leaving 12 bases between the germline ends.

This clone has more than one count but fewer than ten. The chain carries TRBV7-2 and TRBJ1-5; D perhaps matches TRBD1 (5 bases). CDR1 and CDR2 (germline): SGHTA, FQGNSA. Trimming cost V 6 bases and J 7 bases, with 19 bases left between them. The CDR3 contains 15 residues. The chain's CDR3 is CASREHQGVGQPQHF. For the CDR3, the DNA is TGTGCCAGCAGAGAGCACCAGGGTGTTGGGCAGCCCCAGCATTTT.

The chain employs TRBV25-1 and TRBJ1-1; 7 nucleotides agree with TRBD1. CDR1 and CDR2 (germline): MGHDK, SYGVNS. There are 15 residues in the CDR3. The V gene end was trimmed by 7 bases and the J gene end by 4 bases; junction bases not matched to a gene: 12. The CDR3 DNA is TGTGCCAGCAAGGGGGCAGGTCAAGGTTCCACTGAAGCTTTCTTT. Amino acid sequence: CASKGAGQGSTEAFF.

This CDR3 is CASSLPFPTGTQYF. CDR3 sequence (DNA): TGTGCCAGCAGCTTACCCTTCCCAACGGGGACCCAGTACTTC. The V gene is TRBV7-9, the J gene TRBJ2-5; the D is unclear. Germline CDR1 and CDR2: SEHNR and FQNEAQ (reference sequence). V lost 2 bases, J lost 7 bases, and 14 bases lay in between. This CDR3 has 14 amino acids.

The chain is built from TRBV6-4 and TRBJ1-1, with D maybe TRBD1 (5 bases). The V end lost 5 bases, the J end lost 2 bases, and 18 bases lay between the germline ends. The CDR3 extends over 16 amino acids. CDR1 and CDR2 from the germline V gene are MRHNA and SNTAGT. The CDR3 is CASSPGGAARNTEAFF. The DNA for the CDR3 is TGTGCCAGCAGTCCGGGTGGGGCAGCGAGAAACACTGAAGCTTTCTTT.

This chain uses TRBV7-9 with TRBJ2-3; tentatively, D is TRBD1 (6 bases). Trimming removed 6 bases from V and 4 bases from J, with 17 bases in between. This CDR3 region has 15 residues. Per germline, CDR1 SEHNR and CDR2 FQNEAQ (reference sequence). This chain's CDR3 is CASSRPGQNPDTQYF. The CDR3 coding sequence is TGTGCCAGCAGTAGACCGGGACAAAACCCAGATACGCAGTATTTT.

The CDR3 sequence is CASSGGQNTGELFF. The DNA for the CDR3 is TGTGCCAGCAGTGGAGGGCAGAACACCGGGGAGCTGTTTTTT. The rearrangement uses TRBV6-1 and TRBJ2-2; tentatively, D is TRBD2 (5 bases). This CDR3 spans 14 amino acids. With 4 bases removed from V and 1 base from J, the gap between germline ends came to 7 bases. Germline CDR1 and CDR2: MNHNS and SASEGT.

The table lists this clone with a few counts. The V gene is TRBV25-1, the J gene TRBJ1-5; 9 bases are a match to TRBD1. The germline gives CDR1 MGHDK, CDR2 SYGVNS. CDR3 length: 16 residues. V gave up 2 bases and J gave up 7 bases; unmatched junction bases: 9. This chain's CDR3 is CASSETGTGGEQPQHF. The CDR3 DNA follows: TGTGCCAGCAGTGAAACGGGCACAGGGGGCGAACAGCCCCAGCATTTT.

This clone has more than one count but fewer than ten. This chain joins TRBV18 and TRBJ1-1; no reliable D call. Per germline, CDR1 KGHSH and CDR2 LQKENI. V was cut by 1 base and J by 3 bases, with 9 bases left in between. CDR3 size: 14 residues. This CDR3 is CASSPLLSDTEAFF. The CDR3 bases are TGTGCCAGCTCACCACTACTGAGCGACACTGAAGCTTTCTTT.